The clone carrying this T cell receptor (beta chain) was seen more than once but under ten times. The data were taken from a study of T-cell reconstitution after alpha-beta-depleted transplantation in children. This CDR3 contains 14 residues. In germline, CDR1 is MNHNS, CDR2 SASEGT. Trimming took 6 bases from V and 8 from J, leaving 17 bases between them. Unique molecular identifiers were incorporated when the TCRbeta library was constructed. From the PCR reads, TCRdb called clonotypes with MiXCR, one entry per CDR3 protein. Altogether about 270,000 distinct CDR3 sequences are present, approximately 9.8% being singletons, with the ten largest covering around 10%.

V is TRBV6-1 and J is TRBJ2-1, with D perhaps TRBD1 or TRBD2 (6 bases each). This sequence was found in a human donor who donated a stem cell graft to a child with SCID. The source material was PBMCs from the stem cell graft donor, sampled from the stem cell graft. The CDR3 bases are TGTGCCAGCAGACCCACAGGGACTCTCGATGAGCAGTTCTTC. Protein sequence: CASRPTGTLDEQFF.